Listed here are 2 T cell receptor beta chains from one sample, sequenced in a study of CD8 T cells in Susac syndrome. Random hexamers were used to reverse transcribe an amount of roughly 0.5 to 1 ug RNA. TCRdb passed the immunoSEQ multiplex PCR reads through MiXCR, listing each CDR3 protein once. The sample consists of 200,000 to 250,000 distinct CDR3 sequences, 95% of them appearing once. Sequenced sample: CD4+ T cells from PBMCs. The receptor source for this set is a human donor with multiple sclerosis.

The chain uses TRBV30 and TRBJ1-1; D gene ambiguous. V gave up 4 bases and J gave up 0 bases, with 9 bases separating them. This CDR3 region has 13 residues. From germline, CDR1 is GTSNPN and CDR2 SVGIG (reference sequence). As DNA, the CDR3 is TGTGCCTGGACGAGTCACATGAACACTGAAGCTTTCTTT. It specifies CAWTSHMNTEAFF. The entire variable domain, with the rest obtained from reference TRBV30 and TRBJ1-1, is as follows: SQTIHQWPATLVQPVGSPLSLECTVEGTSNPNLYWYRQAAGRGLQLLFYSVGIGQISSEVPQNLSASRPQDRQFILSSKKLLLSDSGFYLCAWTSHMNTEAFFGQGTRLTVV.

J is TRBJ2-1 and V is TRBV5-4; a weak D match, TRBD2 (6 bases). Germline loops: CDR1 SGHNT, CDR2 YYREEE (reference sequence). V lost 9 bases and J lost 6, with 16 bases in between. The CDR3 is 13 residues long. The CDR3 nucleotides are TGTGCCATCCCGACTAGTGGGGTCAATGAGCAGTTCTTC. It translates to CAIPTSGVNEQFF.